This T cell receptor (beta chain) was sequenced for a study of multiple sclerosis patients with progressive multifocal leukoencephalopathy. Findings and limits, study-wide: Lower normalized Shannon entropy suggested reduced TRB diversity in most PML patients. Clones expanded at PML were already present before and during natalizumab. No common TRBV or TRBJ usage or pairing appeared at PML.

Time point meaning: before natalizumab initiation. The T0 samples predate the first natalizumab infusion. Clones were read by immunoSEQ multiplex PCR, and TCRdb kept only the in-frame ones, dropping some. The profile shows roughly 28,000 clones, 88% of them singletons. This CDR3 spans 15 amino acids. The V and J ends lost 3 bases and 5 bases respectively, with 14 bases between them. Germline V CDR1 and CDR2: MDHEN, SYDVKM. Comments on this clone: The antigen remains unidentified.

Sequencing was done on a sample of PBMCs. The receptor comes from a human donor with multiple sclerosis. The V and J genes are TRBV28 and TRBJ2-1, with TRBD2 as a possible D gene (7 bases). The CDR3 loop is CASSLWRGGNNEQFF. CDR3 in DNA: TGTGCCAGCAGTTTGTGGAGGGGGGGAAACAATGAGCAGTTCTTC.